This TCR beta chain is drawn from a study of blood T cell repertoires in COVID-19. At the level of the study: There were acute and convalescent COVID-19 samples, and they came from the United States, Italy and Spain.

Germline CDR1 SGHTA, CDR2 FQGNSA. V shed 5 bases, J shed 3 bases, and the junction held 4 bases outside the gene matches. CDR3 length equals 14 residues. TCRdb's copy holds only in-frame clones and misses some; the assay was immunoSEQ multiplex PCR. This table holds 310,000 or so clones, roughly nine tenths found once. The source is a woman aged 50 to 60 who had recovered from COVID-19. The specimen was peripheral blood. The chain carries TRBV7-2 and TRBJ2-1; TRBD2 aligns across 7 bases. The chain's CDR3 is CASSLGTIYNEQFF. The DNA for the CDR3 is TGTGCCAGCAGCCTCGGGACTATCTACAATGAGCAGTTCTTC.